This T cell receptor beta chain was identified during a study of blood T cell repertoires in COVID-19. Participants had their cohort set by participant-reported clinical history. Two consecutive negative NP/OP PCR tests, clearance, or resolved symptoms defined Cohort 3 recovery. Only in-frame clones appear in the TCRdb table, and some are missing; sequencing was by immunoSEQ multiplex PCR. The data contain over 200,000 clones, 70% to 90% of them singletons. The CDR3 is 16 amino acids. Per germline, CDR1 MNHEY and CDR2 SMNVEV (reference sequence). The V and J ends lost 0 bases and 4 bases respectively, with 15 bases between them.

This sequence was found in a young man who had recovered from COVID-19. Sequenced material: PBMCs or T cells enriched from blood (not recorded which). The chain combines TRBV27 with TRBJ1-2; D may be TRBD1 (5 bases). The CDR3 DNA reads TGTGCCAGCAGTTTATCGTGGCAGGGAATGGTCTATGGCTACACCTTC. Translation: CASSLSWQGMVYGYTF.